Below are 13 T cell receptor beta chains sequenced from a single sample in a study of T cell responses to AZD1222 COVID-19 vaccine. Using immunoSEQ multiplex PCR, the repertoire was profiled, and TCRdb retains in-frame clones only, with some absent. In the table there are more than 90,000 clones, about 86% of which are singletons. The material sequenced was peripheral blood, taken 28 days after the second AZD1222 dose. The source of these receptors is an adult who received the AZD1222 COVID-19 vaccine.

This chain links TRBV9 with TRBJ2-7, with 13 bases aligning to TRBD2. V gave up 3 bases and J gave up 3 bases; unmatched junction bases: 6. Germline V gives CDR1 SGDLS, CDR2 YYNGEE. CDR3 size: 16 residues. The CDR3 spells CASSGSGLAGIYEQYF. The CDR3 nucleotides read TGTGCCAGCAGCGGTTCGGGACTAGCGGGAATCTACGAGCAGTACTTC.

The chain combines TRBV7-8 with TRBJ1-1; possible D gene TRBD1, 5 bases. The CDR3 loop spans 13 amino acids. The V end lost 5 bases, the J end lost 2 bases, and 9 bases lay between the germline ends. Germline CDR1 and CDR2: SGHVS and FQNEAQ. The CDR3 nucleotides read TGTGCCAGCAGCGAAGACAGAAACACTGAAGCTTTCTTT. Translation: CASSEDRNTEAFF.

This chain uses TRBV7-9 with TRBJ1-1; D may be TRBD1 (5 bases). V lost 4 bases and J lost 2, with 14 bases in between. The germline V gene encodes CDR1 SEHNR and CDR2 FQNEAQ (reference sequence). The CDR3 spans 15 residues. The CDR3 loop reads CASSSGRGLNTEAFF. The CDR3 nucleotides read TGTGCCAGCAGCTCAGGCCGGGGCCTAAACACTGAAGCTTTCTTT.

The rearrangement joins TRBV19 to TRBJ1-4; D call uncertain. CDR1 and CDR2 (germline): LNHDA, SQIVND (reference sequence). Deletions cut 9 bases from V and 8 bases from J, with 19 bases between. CDR3 size: 14 residues. This chain's CDR3 is CASNNPPGDEKLFF. Here the CDR3 DNA reads TGTGCCAGCAACAACCCCCCGGGAGACGAAAAACTGTTTTTT.

The chain is built from TRBV9 and TRBJ2-4, with TRBD1 matching 11 bases. Germline CDR1 is SGDLS and CDR2 is YYNGEE. V lost 0 bases to trimming and J lost 1 base; unmatched junction nucleotides: 6. The CDR3 length is 18 residues. CDR3 bases: TGTGCCAGCAGCGTAGAAGGACAGGGGGCGCGTGCCAAAAACATTCAGTACTTC. Protein sequence: CASSVEGQGARAKNIQYF.

This rearrangement joins TRBV28 to TRBJ2-7; 8 bases match TRBD2. CDR1 MDHEN and CDR2 SYDVKM come from the germline V gene. V shed 5 bases and J 1 base; nucleotides not matched to a gene: 7. The CDR3 covers 15 residues. Written as DNA, the CDR3 is TGTGCCAGCAGTCCCCCGGGAGGGACTTCCTACGAGCAGTACTTC. It is translated as CASSPPGGTSYEQYF.

V gene TRBV19 combines with J gene TRBJ2-7; D unresolved. CDR1 LNHDA and CDR2 SQIVND come from the germline V gene (reference sequence). The CDR3 consists of 14 residues. V shed 1 base and J shed 6 bases, with 13 bases lying between them. The CDR3 spells CASSIGLVGSEQYF. The DNA of the CDR3 is TGTGCCAGTAGTATAGGGCTAGTCGGATCCGAGCAGTACTTC.

V usage is TRBV6-1 and J usage is TRBJ1-5; D may be TRBD1 (6 bases). V was cut by 2 bases and J by 6 bases, with 17 bases left in between. The V gene's germline CDR1 is MNHNS and CDR2 SASEGT. This CDR3 has 16 amino acids. This chain's CDR3 is CASSETGARIGQPQHF. Written as DNA, the CDR3 is TGTGCCAGCAGTGAAACGGGGGCGCGGATCGGTCAGCCCCAGCATTTT.

The chain is built from TRBV5-5 and TRBJ2-6; 7 bases are a match to TRBD2. Germline CDR1 SGHKS, CDR2 YYEKEE (reference sequence). This CDR3 contains 18 residues. V shed 4 bases, J shed 0 bases, and the junction held 10 bases outside the gene matches. The CDR3 region is CASSLGQRGSSGANVLTF. The CDR3 nucleotides are TGTGCCAGCAGCCTGGGGCAGCGGGGCTCCTCTGGGGCCAACGTCCTGACTTTC.

V usage is TRBV18 and J usage is TRBJ2-2; the D gene could be TRBD1 or TRBD2 (5 bases each). With 6 bases removed from V and 4 bases from J, the gap between germline ends came to 18 bases. Germline V lookup: CDR1 KGHSH, CDR2 LQKENI. The CDR3 consists of 16 residues. The CDR3 sequence is CASSPPTGTVTGELFF. The CDR3 coding sequence is TGTGCCAGCTCGCCTCCCACGGGGACGGTCACCGGGGAGCTGTTTTTT.

Of note for this clone: The same CDR3 arises from other DNA sequences in this sample as well. The CDR3 region has the DNA TGTGCCAGCAGCTTTGGAGGGGACAGGAACACCATATATTTT. Protein sequence: CASSFGGDRNTIYF. This chain uses TRBV7-2 with TRBJ1-3, with TRBD1 identical over 8 bases. The germline gives CDR1 SGHTA, CDR2 FQGNSA. The CDR3 runs 14 residues. The ends lost 3 bases at V and 7 bases at J; junction bases unmatched: 5.

The V call is TRBV11-2, the J call TRBJ2-7; D is possibly TRBD1 (5 bases). V lost 3 bases to trimming and J lost 4 bases, with 7 bases between them. The CDR3 is 12 amino acids. CDR1 is SGHAT and CDR2 is FQNNGV in the germline V gene. The CDR3 protein is CASSLSGYEQYF. The CDR3 nucleotides are TGTGCCAGCAGCTTGTCAGGGTACGAGCAGTACTTC.

This chain connects TRBV6-1 to TRBJ2-7; TRBD1 matches 9 bases. V lost 1 base, J lost 0 bases, and 4 bases stayed unmatched. The CDR3 spans 16 residues. In germline, CDR1 is MNHNS, CDR2 SASEGT. DNA for the CDR3: TGTGCCAGCAGTGAAGGACAGGGGGAACCCTCCTACGAGCAGTACTTC. This gives the protein CASSEGQGEPSYEQYF.